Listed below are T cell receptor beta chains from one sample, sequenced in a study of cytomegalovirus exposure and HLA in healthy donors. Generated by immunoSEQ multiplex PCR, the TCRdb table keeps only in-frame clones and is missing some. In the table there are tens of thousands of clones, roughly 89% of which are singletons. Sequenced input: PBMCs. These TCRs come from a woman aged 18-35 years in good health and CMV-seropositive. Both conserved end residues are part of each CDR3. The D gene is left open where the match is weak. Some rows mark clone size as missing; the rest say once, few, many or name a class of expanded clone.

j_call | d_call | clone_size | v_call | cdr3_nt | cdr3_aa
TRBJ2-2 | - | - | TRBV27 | TGTGCCAGCAGTTTATCCGGCGGGGAGCTGTTTTTT | CASSLSGGELFF
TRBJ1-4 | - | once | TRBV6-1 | TGTGCCAGCAGTTGGGGGGGGGCACCTAATGAAAAACTGTTTTTT | CASSWGGAPNEKLFF
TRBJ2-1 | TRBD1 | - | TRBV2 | TGTGCCAGCAGTGGGCTCCGACAGGGGGCCAACAATGAGCAGTTCTTC | CASSGLRQGANNEQFF
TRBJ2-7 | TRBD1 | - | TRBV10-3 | TGTGCCATCAGTGACCGCGACAGGGATTATTACGAGCAGTACTTC | CAISDRDRDYYEQYF
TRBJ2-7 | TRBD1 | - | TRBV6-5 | TGTGCCAGCAGTCTTTCCGGACAGGGTGCCTACGAGCAGTACTTC | CASSLSGQGAYEQYF
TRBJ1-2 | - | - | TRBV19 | TGTGCCAGTAGTATGGGCGGACAGTATGGCTACACCTTC | CASSMGGQYGYTF
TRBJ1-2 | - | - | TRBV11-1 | TGTGCCAGCAGCTTAGATCGGAACTATGGCTACACCTTC | CASSLDRNYGYTF
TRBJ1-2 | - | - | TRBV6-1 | TGTGCCAGCAGTGTCCCCCCCCTTGGCTACACCTTC | CASSVPPLGYTF
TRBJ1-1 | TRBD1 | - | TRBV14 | TGTGCCAGCAGCCAAAACAGGGGGCTGAACACTGAAGCTTTCTTT | CASSQNRGLNTEAFF
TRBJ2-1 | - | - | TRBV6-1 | TGTGCCAGCAGTGAAGGTTACTCAAGCTCCTACAATGAGCAGTTCTTC | CASSEGYSSSYNEQFF
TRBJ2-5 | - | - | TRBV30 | TGTGCCTGGACTTCTACAGTAAACCAAGAGACCCAGTACTTC | CAWTSTVNQETQYF
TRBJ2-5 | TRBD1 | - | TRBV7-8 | TGTGCCAGCAGCTTAATCGGACAGGGGTTCAAGGAGACCCAGTACTTC | CASSLIGQGFKETQYF
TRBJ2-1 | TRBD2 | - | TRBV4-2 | TGTGCCAGCAGCCAAGACACCGTAGCGGGGGGCCCCAATGAGCAGTTCTTC | CASSQDTVAGGPNEQFF
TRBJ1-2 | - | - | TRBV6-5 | TGTGCCAGCAGTTTATCACAGGGCCGAAACTATGGCTACACCTTC | CASSLSQGRNYGYTF